These 25 T cell receptor beta chains were sequenced from one sample in a study of CD8 T cells in Susac syndrome. An amount of RNA that ranged from roughly 0.5 to 1 ug was reverse transcribed with random hexamers. Using its own MiXCR run on the immunoSEQ multiplex PCR reads, TCRdb lists one record per CDR3 protein. The sample lists a few hundred thousand distinct CDR3 sequences, around 89% seen once, with about 0.17% in the top ten. The sample was CD8+ T cells from PBMCs. The receptors here all came from a human donor with multiple sclerosis.

In its sample, this clonotype was seen a few times. The CDR3 sequence: CASSQDQAVYEQYF. CDR3 nucleotides: TGCGCCAGCAGCCAAGATCAGGCCGTCTACGAGCAGTACTTC. The chain combines TRBV4-1 with TRBJ2-7; D unclear. Germline V lookup: CDR1 MGHRA, CDR2 YSYEKL. CDR3 length: 14 residues. Trimming cost V 0 bases and J 3 bases, with 9 bases left between them.

The chain links TRBV7-9 to TRBJ1-2, with TRBD1 matching over 8 bases. CDR1 and CDR2 (germline): SEHNR, FQNEAQ (reference sequence). After removal of 5 bases from V and 2 bases from J, the junction contained 10 bases not matched to a gene. The CDR3 extends over 16 amino acids. The CDR3 loop is CASSPQVQGANYGYTF. For the CDR3, the DNA is TGTGCCAGCAGCCCCCAGGTGCAGGGGGCGAACTATGGCTACACCTTC.

This chain links TRBV5-4 with TRBJ1-2; 8 bases map to TRBD1. Per the germline V gene, CDR1 is SGHNT and CDR2 is YYREEE (reference sequence). Losses at the gene ends were 7 bases for V and 4 bases for J; bases not matched to a gene: 9. CDR3 size: 14 residues. In DNA form, the CDR3 reads TGTGCCAGCTCCGGAGCAGGGGGCGGCTATGGCTACACCTTC. It is translated as CASSGAGGGYGYTF.

The V gene is TRBV29-1, the J gene TRBJ2-7, with 8 bases aligning to TRBD2. Germline CDR1 is SQVTM and CDR2 is ANQGSEA. Trimming cost V 4 bases and J 5 bases; bases outside gene matches: 7. The CDR3 extends over 13 amino acids. The DNA for the CDR3 is TGCAGCGTTGTTGGCGGGAGGAGTGACGAGCAGTACTTC. Translating gives CSVVGGRSDEQYF.

The V and J genes are TRBV19 and TRBJ2-1; 12 nucleotides match TRBD2. The CDR3 is 13 amino acids. J gave up 9 bases and V 5 bases, and 2 bases lay outside the gene matches. Germline CDR1 LNHDA, CDR2 SQIVND (reference sequence). The CDR3 bases are TGTGCCAGTAGTTGGACTAGCGGGATTGAGCAGTTCTTC. Its translation is CASSWTSGIEQFF.

This rearrangement joins TRBV19 to TRBJ2-3; 10 nucleotides agree with TRBD1. Per the germline V gene, CDR1 is LNHDA and CDR2 is SQIVND (reference sequence). With V trimmed by 5 bases and J by 0 bases, 26 bases remained unmatched. The CDR3 covers 23 residues. CDR3 in amino acids: CASSPGTGEVDLWRSLSTDTQYF. The CDR3 DNA is TGTGCCAGTAGTCCCGGGACAGGGGAAGTTGACCTTTGGCGAAGCCTCAGCACAGATACGCAGTATTTT.

CDR3 in DNA: TGTGCCAGCAGCTTTTTTGATGGGACCTACGAGCAGTACTTC. This sequence encodes CASSFFDGTYEQYF. J is TRBJ2-7 and V is TRBV7-2, with D uncertain. The CDR3 has 14 residues. Germline assignment: CDR1 SGHTA and CDR2 FQGNSA. V was pared by 3 bases and J by 2 bases, with 11 bases between.

CDR3 region: CASSRQIDYEQYF. The CDR3 nucleotides read TGTGCCAGCAGCCGACAGATCGACTACGAGCAGTACTTC. The J gene is TRBJ2-7, the V gene TRBV7-9, with D perhaps matching TRBD1 (5 bases). The germline V gene has CDR1 SEHNR and CDR2 FQNEAQ (reference sequence). The CDR3 contains 13 residues. The ends were cut back, 5 bases at V and 3 bases at J, with 11 bases in the middle.

This rearrangement joins TRBV20-1 to TRBJ2-2, with 8 positions matching TRBD2. The CDR3 runs to 15 residues. Germline trimming cut 0 bases from V and 4 bases from J; bases unmatched to any gene: 4. The germline V gene has CDR1 DFQATT and CDR2 SNEGSKA (reference sequence). In DNA form, the CDR3 reads TGCAGTGCTAGAGATGGACTAGCCCTCACCGGGGAGCTGTTTTTT. Its translation: CSARDGLALTGELFF.

This clonotype was detected only a few times. The chain couples TRBV6-5 to TRBJ2-2; D not certain. CDR3 length: 14 amino acids. Trimming stripped 2 bases from V and 1 base from J, with 5 bases between. Per germline, CDR1 MNHEY and CDR2 SVGAGI. CDR3 sequence: CASSYGVNTGELFF. The CDR3 region has the DNA TGTGCCAGCAGTTACGGGGTGAACACCGGGGAGCTGTTTTTT.

The rearrangement uses TRBV20-1 and TRBJ1-5; tentatively, D is TRBD1 (6 bases). V was trimmed by 0 bases and J by 7 bases, leaving 13 bases between them. This CDR3 is 14 amino acids long. Germline loops: CDR1 DFQATT, CDR2 SNEGSKA (reference sequence). This CDR3 is CSARERGYGQPQHF. The DNA for the CDR3 is TGCAGTGCTAGAGAAAGGGGGTACGGACAGCCCCAGCATTTT.

CDR3 protein: CASSPRTGPYEQYF. The CDR3, as DNA: TGTGCCAGCAGCCCCCGGACAGGGCCCTACGAGCAGTACTTC. The chain recombines TRBV7-9 with TRBJ2-7; 8 bases fit TRBD1. Unmatched junction bases numbered 5, after V lost 5 bases and J lost 2 bases. This CDR3 is 14 amino acids long. Per the germline V gene, CDR1 is SEHNR and CDR2 is FQNEAQ (reference sequence).

The rearrangement links TRBV28 to TRBJ1-6, with D perhaps TRBD1 (6 bases). Germline assignment: CDR1 MDHEN and CDR2 SYDVKM. With 5 bases removed from V and 8 bases from J, the gap between germline ends came to 16 bases. This CDR3 has 15 residues. The CDR3 DNA is TGTGCCAGCAGTGGGAAAACAGGGTTGGATTCACCCCTCCACTTT. Translating it yields CASSGKTGLDSPLHF.

V and J are TRBV28 and TRBJ1-5; D is possibly TRBD1 (5 bases). Trimming removed 6 bases from V and 0 bases from J, with 18 bases in between. CDR3 length: 17 residues. CDR1 is MDHEN and CDR2 is SYDVKM in the germline V gene. The CDR3 bases are TGTGCCAGCAGCTTGGACATAACCCCATATAGCAATCAGCCCCAGCATTTT. Protein: CASSLDITPYSNQPQHF.

The chain combines TRBV12-3 or TRBV12-4 with TRBJ2-5, with 8 bases identical to TRBD2. There are 17 residues in the CDR3. Trimming removed 3 bases from V and 3 bases from J; junction bases left unmatched: 12. CDR3 in amino acids: CASSLVGGGEWEETQYF. CDR3 bases: TGTGCCAGCAGTTTGGTCGGGGGGGGTGAGTGGGAAGAGACCCAGTACTTC.

This chain uses TRBV7-9 with TRBJ1-2; D is perhaps TRBD1 (5 bases). Germline V gene data show CDR1 as SEHNR and CDR2 as FQNEAQ (reference sequence). V was clipped by 5 bases and J by 8 bases, with 12 bases between them. This CDR3 comprises 12 residues. The CDR3 sequence is CASSPPGWGYTF. CDR3 bases: TGTGCCAGCAGCCCACCAGGGTGGGGCTACACCTTC.

This chain links TRBV2 with TRBJ2-7; D is perhaps TRBD2 (6 bases). CDR3 length equals 13 residues. Per the germline V gene, CDR1 is SNHLY and CDR2 is FYNNEI. Trimming took off 6 bases at V and 2 bases at J, with 11 bases between the two ends. CDR3 in amino acids: CASRWEVTYEQYF. In nucleotides, the CDR3 is TGTGCCAGCAGATGGGAGGTAACCTACGAGCAGTACTTC.

The V gene is TRBV28, the J gene TRBJ2-7; maybe TRBD2 (5 bases). V was cut by 5 bases and J by 6 bases, with 17 bases left in between. Looked up from germline, CDR1 is MDHEN and CDR2 is SYDVKM. This CDR3 is built from 14 residues. The CDR3 DNA sequence: TGTGCCAGCAGTCCGTCCGGGGAGAGTGGCGAGCAGTACTTC. It translates to CASSPSGESGEQYF.

In its sample, this clonotype was seen once. The chain joins TRBV11-2 to TRBJ1-1; D remains ambiguous. The CDR3 extends over 15 amino acids. CDR1 and CDR2 (germline): SGHAT, FQNNGV. V was trimmed by 1 base and J by 0 bases, leaving 9 bases between them. In DNA form, the CDR3 reads TGTGCCAGCAGCTTAGTGATGCTCATGAACACTGAAGCTTTCTTT. This codes for CASSLVMLMNTEAFF.

This chain links TRBV30 with TRBJ2-1; D is possibly TRBD2 (5 bases). The germline gives CDR1 GTSNPN, CDR2 SVGIG (reference sequence). The V end lost 5 bases, the J end lost 1 base, and 9 bases lay between the germline ends. The CDR3 totals 13 residues. The CDR3 protein is CAWASRSYNEQFF. CDR3 DNA: TGTGCCTGGGCTAGCAGATCCTACAATGAGCAGTTCTTC.

The V gene is TRBV9, the J gene TRBJ1-1; D unclear. The length of the CDR3 is 14 residues. Trimming removed 2 bases from V and 1 base from J, with 9 bases in between. CDR1 and CDR2 from the germline V gene are SGDLS and YYNGEE. CDR3 DNA: TGTGCCAGCAGCGTGCCCCCGGCGAACACTGAAGCTTTCTTT. Amino acid sequence: CASSVPPANTEAFF.

The chain links TRBV4-2 to TRBJ2-3, with D perhaps matching TRBD2 (5 bases). V was clipped by 1 base and J by 4 bases, with 15 bases between them. The CDR3 consists of 16 residues. From germline, CDR1 is LGHNA and CDR2 YNFKEQ. CDR3 bases: TGTGCCAGCAGCCAAGCAGGTGAGGGCAGTGCAGATACGCAGTATTTT. This translates into CASSQAGEGSADTQYF.

This clonotype was detected once. The chain joins TRBV20-1 to TRBJ1-3; 7 bases are shared with TRBD1. Germline V gene data show CDR1 as DFQATT and CDR2 as SNEGSKA (reference sequence). CDR3 length equals 15 residues. V dropped 3 bases and J dropped 0; count of bases not matched to a gene: 5. As DNA, the CDR3 is TGCAGTGCTAGCCCGGGACAGCTCTCTGGAAACACCATATATTTT. Protein product: CSASPGQLSGNTIYF.

The chain employs TRBV4-3 and TRBJ2-1; 12 positions agree with TRBD1. Germline CDR1 and CDR2: LGHNA and YSLEER. Trimming removed 2 bases from V and 6 bases from J; junction bases left unmatched: 23. CDR3 length: 22 residues. CDR3 nucleotide sequence: TGCGCCAGCAGCCAAAGCGAGAACCCGGGGGACAGGGGGCGAGGATGGCGCAATGAGCAGTTCTTC. Translating it yields CASSQSENPGDRGRGWRNEQFF.

The V and J genes are TRBV20-1 and TRBJ2-7; D is uncertain. From germline, CDR1 is DFQATT and CDR2 SNEGSKA (reference sequence). The CDR3 runs 12 residues. The V end was cut by 1 base, the J end by 7 bases, with 11 bases between. CDR3 coding DNA: TGCAGTGCTAGAGGGATCTTAGGGGAGCAGTACTTC. Its translation is CSARGILGEQYF.